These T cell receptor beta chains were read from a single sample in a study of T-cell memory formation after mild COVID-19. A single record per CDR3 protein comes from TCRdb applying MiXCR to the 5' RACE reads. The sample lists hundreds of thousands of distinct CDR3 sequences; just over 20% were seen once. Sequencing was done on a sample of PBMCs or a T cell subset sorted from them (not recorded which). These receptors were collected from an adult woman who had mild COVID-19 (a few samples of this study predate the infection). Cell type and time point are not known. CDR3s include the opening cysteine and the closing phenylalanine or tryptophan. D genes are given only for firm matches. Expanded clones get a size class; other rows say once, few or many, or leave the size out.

CDR3nt: TGTGCCAGCAATCCCTACAGGGGCAGAGAGACCCAGTACTTC
CDR3aa: CASNPYRGRETQYF
v_gene: TRBV6-5
d_gene: TRBD1
j_gene: TRBJ2-5
abundance: few

CDR3nt: TGTGCCAGCAGCGTAGTTCAGAGCTCCTACAATGAGCAGTTCTTC
CDR3aa: CASSVVQSSYNEQFF
v_gene: TRBV9
d_gene: -
j_gene: TRBJ2-1
abundance: many

CDR3nt: TGTGCCAGCAGCCAGCGGCCCACCTGGCCCCAGCATTTT
CDR3aa: CASSQRPTWPQHF
v_gene: TRBV4-2
d_gene: -
j_gene: TRBJ1-5
abundance: -

CDR3nt: TGTGCCAGCAGCCTTACATATAGGGGCAATCAGCCCCAGCATTTT
CDR3aa: CASSLTYRGNQPQHF
v_gene: TRBV5-5
d_gene: -
j_gene: TRBJ1-5
abundance: few

CDR3nt: TGTGCCAGCAGCTTGGACGGGACAGGTTCCTACAATGAGCAGTTCTTC
CDR3aa: CASSLDGTGSYNEQFF
v_gene: TRBV5-5
d_gene: TRBD1
j_gene: TRBJ2-1
abundance: many

CDR3nt: TGTGCCATCAGCGGGGACAGCAGCTACGGCTACACCTTC
CDR3aa: CAISGDSSYGYTF
v_gene: TRBV10-3
d_gene: TRBD1
j_gene: TRBJ1-2
abundance: -

CDR3nt: TGCAGCGTTGAATCGGGGGGGCCCCCCTACGAGCAGTACTTC
CDR3aa: CSVESGGPPYEQYF
v_gene: TRBV29-1
d_gene: TRBD2
j_gene: TRBJ2-7
abundance: few

CDR3nt: TGTGCCAGCAGCTTAGGTGAAGGACAGGCAAACACTGAAGCTTTCTTT
CDR3aa: CASSLGEGQANTEAFF
v_gene: TRBV11-3
d_gene: TRBD1
j_gene: TRBJ1-1
abundance: few

CDR3nt: TGCGCCAGCAGCTGGGCGGGCCGGAGGGGCGAGACCCAGTACTTC
CDR3aa: CASSWAGRRGETQYF
v_gene: TRBV5-1
d_gene: -
j_gene: TRBJ2-5
abundance: -

CDR3nt: TGCGCCAGCAGCAAGGGGGCGGATCCAACCGGGGAGCTGTTTTTT
CDR3aa: CASSKGADPTGELFF
v_gene: TRBV5-1
d_gene: TRBD1
j_gene: TRBJ2-2
abundance: many

CDR3nt: TGTGCCACCAGCAGTACCGGGACAGCACAATACTCTGAAGCTTTCTTT
CDR3aa: CATSSTGTAQYSEAFF
v_gene: TRBV15
d_gene: TRBD1
j_gene: TRBJ1-1
abundance: -

CDR3nt: TGTGCCAGCAGCTCCACAGGGTATGGAAACACCATATATTTT
CDR3aa: CASSSTGYGNTIYF
v_gene: TRBV7-9
d_gene: -
j_gene: TRBJ1-3
abundance: few

CDR3nt: TGTGCCAGCAGCGAACAGGGTCCCTATAGCAATCAGCCCCAGCATTTT
CDR3aa: CASSEQGPYSNQPQHF
v_gene: TRBV7-8
d_gene: -
j_gene: TRBJ1-5
abundance: few

CDR3nt: TGTGCCAGCAGGGCTAGCAATCAGCCCCAGCATTTT
CDR3aa: CASRASNQPQHF
v_gene: TRBV12-3/TRBV12-4
d_gene: -
j_gene: TRBJ1-5
abundance: many

CDR3nt: TGCAGTGCTAGACAAGAGACCCAGTACTTC
CDR3aa: CSARQETQYF
v_gene: TRBV20-1
d_gene: -
j_gene: TRBJ2-5
abundance: many

CDR3nt: TGTGCCAGCAGCTGGTCAAACGGGACTAGCGAGCCCACAGATACGCAGTATTTT
CDR3aa: CASSWSNGTSEPTDTQYF
v_gene: TRBV7-6
d_gene: TRBD2
j_gene: TRBJ2-3
abundance: -

CDR3nt: TGCGCCAGCAACCCTGAAGCTTTCTTT
CDR3aa: CASNPEAFF
v_gene: TRBV23-1
d_gene: -
j_gene: TRBJ1-1
abundance: -

CDR3nt: TGTGCCAGCAGCTTAGTGGCCGGCGTTGGAAACACCATATATTTT
CDR3aa: CASSLVAGVGNTIYF
v_gene: TRBV7-9
d_gene: -
j_gene: TRBJ1-3
abundance: -

CDR3nt: TGTGCCACCCGGGGCAACTATGGCTACACCTTC
CDR3aa: CATRGNYGYTF
v_gene: TRBV7-9
d_gene: -
j_gene: TRBJ1-2
abundance: once

CDR3nt: TGTGCCAGCAAGACTAGGGGTGAGCAGTTCTTC
CDR3aa: CASKTRGEQFF
v_gene: TRBV6-5
d_gene: -
j_gene: TRBJ2-1
abundance: -

CDR3nt: TGCAGTGCCCACCGTACACTAGCGGATACGCAGTATTTT
CDR3aa: CSAHRTLADTQYF
v_gene: TRBV20-1
d_gene: TRBD2
j_gene: TRBJ2-3
abundance: few

CDR3nt: TGTGCCACCAGTGATTCAGGACAGGATGAGGCAAAACTGTTTTTT
CDR3aa: CATSDSGQDEAKLFF
v_gene: TRBV24-1
d_gene: TRBD1
j_gene: TRBJ1-4
abundance: many

CDR3nt: TGTGCCAGCAGTTACAGGGACCCCCGAGGGGAGACCCAGTACTTC
CDR3aa: CASSYRDPRGETQYF
v_gene: TRBV6-5
d_gene: -
j_gene: TRBJ2-5
abundance: few

CDR3nt: TGTGCCAGCAGCTTACGAGGGAGGGTTAGCACAGATACGCAGTATTTT
CDR3aa: CASSLRGRVSTDTQYF
v_gene: TRBV7-6
d_gene: TRBD2
j_gene: TRBJ2-3
abundance: -

CDR3nt: TGTGCCAGCAGCCAATGGGCGCGTATTACGGAGCAGTACTTC
CDR3aa: CASSQWARITEQYF
v_gene: TRBV14
d_gene: -
j_gene: TRBJ2-7
abundance: -

CDR3nt: TGTGCCAGCATGGGGGTCACGGACTATAATTCACCCCTCCACTTT
CDR3aa: CASMGVTDYNSPLHF
v_gene: TRBV27
d_gene: -
j_gene: TRBJ1-6
abundance: -

CDR3nt: TGTGCCAGCTCACCCGCGGCCCACGAGCAGTACTTC
CDR3aa: CASSPAAHEQYF
v_gene: TRBV18
d_gene: -
j_gene: TRBJ2-7
abundance: few

CDR3nt: TGCGCCAGCAGCTTGGACAGGGACTACACTGAAGCTTTCTTT
CDR3aa: CASSLDRDYTEAFF
v_gene: TRBV5-1
d_gene: -
j_gene: TRBJ1-1
abundance: few

CDR3nt: TGTGCCAGCGCTCAGCCACTCAAAACCTACGAGCAGTACTTC
CDR3aa: CASAQPLKTYEQYF
v_gene: TRBV2
d_gene: -
j_gene: TRBJ2-7
abundance: -

CDR3nt: TGTGCCAGCAGCGTAGAGACGGAAACCACAGATACGCAGTATTTT
CDR3aa: CASSVETETTDTQYF
v_gene: TRBV9
d_gene: -
j_gene: TRBJ2-3
abundance: -

CDR3nt: TGTGCCAGCTCACCGGCGGATGAGCAGTTCTTC
CDR3aa: CASSPADEQFF
v_gene: TRBV18
d_gene: -
j_gene: TRBJ2-1
abundance: few

CDR3nt: TGTGCCAGCAGTTCGAATGGCTACACCTTC
CDR3aa: CASSSNGYTF
v_gene: TRBV6-1
d_gene: -
j_gene: TRBJ1-2
abundance: -

CDR3nt: TGTGCCAGCAGTTACCCCTTGACAGGCTATGGCTACACCTTC
CDR3aa: CASSYPLTGYGYTF
v_gene: TRBV6-5
d_gene: -
j_gene: TRBJ1-2
abundance: few

CDR3nt: TGTGCCATCAGTAGGACTAGCGGGATCTACGAGCAGTACTTC
CDR3aa: CAISRTSGIYEQYF
v_gene: TRBV10-3
d_gene: TRBD2
j_gene: TRBJ2-7
abundance: -

CDR3nt: TGCAGTGCTAGGGTGGCGGAGGGACGGGGATACAATGAGCAGTTCTTC
CDR3aa: CSARVAEGRGYNEQFF
v_gene: TRBV20-1
d_gene: -
j_gene: TRBJ2-1
abundance: -

CDR3nt: TGTGCCTGGAGTGGAGGGAGGGGCTTCAATGAGCAGTTCTTC
CDR3aa: CAWSGGRGFNEQFF
v_gene: TRBV30
d_gene: TRBD2
j_gene: TRBJ2-1
abundance: -

CDR3nt: TGTGCCAGCAGCTTAAGGGAGACAGTGAGAACTTATTCACCCCTCCACTTT
CDR3aa: CASSLRETVRTYSPLHF
v_gene: TRBV7-2
d_gene: -
j_gene: TRBJ1-6
abundance: few

CDR3nt: TGCAGCGCCCTCGGGACAGACGGGGCCGGGGAGCTGTTTTTT
CDR3aa: CSALGTDGAGELFF
v_gene: TRBV29-1
d_gene: TRBD1
j_gene: TRBJ2-2
abundance: -

CDR3nt: TGTGCCAGACAGACCCTCAGAAAGAGTTCACCCCTCCACTTT
CDR3aa: CARQTLRKSSPLHF
v_gene: TRBV19
d_gene: -
j_gene: TRBJ1-6
abundance: -

CDR3nt: TGCGCCAGCAGCCCACGTCCCGGGGGGGAGAAGACAGATACGCAGTATTTT
CDR3aa: CASSPRPGGEKTDTQYF
v_gene: TRBV4-3
d_gene: TRBD2
j_gene: TRBJ2-3
abundance: few

CDR3nt: TGTGCCAGCAGTTTAGCCGCGGCTCCTAGTTCACCCCTCCACTTT
CDR3aa: CASSLAAAPSSPLHF
v_gene: TRBV12-3/TRBV12-4
d_gene: -
j_gene: TRBJ1-6
abundance: -

CDR3nt: TGTGCCAGCAGCTTTTCCCGGTGGGGAACAGATACGCAGTATTTT
CDR3aa: CASSFSRWGTDTQYF
v_gene: TRBV5-5
d_gene: -
j_gene: TRBJ2-3
abundance: few

CDR3nt: TGTGCCAGCAGCCCCGGAGGGTCAACACCGCAGTTCTTC
CDR3aa: CASSPGGSTPQFF
v_gene: TRBV13
d_gene: -
j_gene: TRBJ2-1
abundance: -

CDR3nt: TGTGCCAGCAGTCGCGCCCGGGGGAGTTTCGGCAATCAGCCCCAGCATTTT
CDR3aa: CASSRARGSFGNQPQHF
v_gene: TRBV6-2/TRBV6-3
d_gene: -
j_gene: TRBJ1-5
abundance: -

CDR3nt: TGCAGTGGCCAGGGGACTAATTCACCCCTCCACTTT
CDR3aa: CSGQGTNSPLHF
v_gene: TRBV20-1
d_gene: -
j_gene: TRBJ1-6
abundance: -

CDR3nt: TGTGCCAGCATCGGGACTTCCGAGGTCGGGACCCAGTACTTC
CDR3aa: CASIGTSEVGTQYF
v_gene: TRBV6-5
d_gene: -
j_gene: TRBJ2-5
abundance: many

CDR3nt: TGTGCCAGCACCATGGGGGGCCCCGGGGAGCTGTTTTTT
CDR3aa: CASTMGGPGELFF
v_gene: TRBV12-3/TRBV12-4
d_gene: -
j_gene: TRBJ2-2
abundance: -

CDR3nt: TGCGCCAGCAGCAACCTAGGGGGGCTGAACACTGAAGCTTTCTTT
CDR3aa: CASSNLGGLNTEAFF
v_gene: TRBV5-1
d_gene: -
j_gene: TRBJ1-1
abundance: -

CDR3nt: TGTGCCATCAGTGCGGTTACCTCCTACGAGCAGTACTTC
CDR3aa: CAISAVTSYEQYF
v_gene: TRBV10-3
d_gene: -
j_gene: TRBJ2-7
abundance: -

CDR3nt: TGTGCCACCAGCTATACAGGGTGGACTGAAGCTTTCTTT
CDR3aa: CATSYTGWTEAFF
v_gene: TRBV15
d_gene: -
j_gene: TRBJ1-1
abundance: -

CDR3nt: TGTGCCAGCAGTTGGAGGACGGAAAATCAGCCCCAGCATTTT
CDR3aa: CASSWRTENQPQHF
v_gene: TRBV12-3/TRBV12-4
d_gene: -
j_gene: TRBJ1-5
abundance: -

CDR3nt: TGTGCCAGCACACAGGTAGCGGGCGCTACCTACGAGCAGTACTTC
CDR3aa: CASTQVAGATYEQYF
v_gene: TRBV7-2
d_gene: TRBD2
j_gene: TRBJ2-7
abundance: few

CDR3nt: TGCGCCAGCGCCCGGACAGGAGGGCAAGATACGCAGTATTTT
CDR3aa: CASARTGGQDTQYF
v_gene: TRBV5-1
d_gene: -
j_gene: TRBJ2-3
abundance: many

CDR3nt: TGTGCCAGCTCACCACTCCGGCTAGCGGGATTTAATATTTTGGCAGATACGCAGTATTTT
CDR3aa: CASSPLRLAGFNILADTQYF
v_gene: TRBV18
d_gene: TRBD2
j_gene: TRBJ2-3
abundance: -

CDR3nt: TGTGCCAGCAGCTTGGTAACGGGGGACATAACTGGCTACACCTTC
CDR3aa: CASSLVTGDITGYTF
v_gene: TRBV5-6
d_gene: -
j_gene: TRBJ1-2
abundance: few

CDR3nt: TGTGCCAGCAGGGTTTACGGCGATAATTCACCCCTCCACTTT
CDR3aa: CASRVYGDNSPLHF
v_gene: TRBV2
d_gene: -
j_gene: TRBJ1-6
abundance: -

CDR3nt: TGTGCCAGCAGTGAACGCGGGGGGGCGAGGTATGAGCAGTTCTTC
CDR3aa: CASSERGGARYEQFF
v_gene: TRBV2
d_gene: TRBD2
j_gene: TRBJ2-1
abundance: -

CDR3nt: TGCGCCAGCAGAGGACGACTAGCTGCCTCCTACGAGCAGTACTTC
CDR3aa: CASRGRLAASYEQYF
v_gene: TRBV5-1
d_gene: TRBD2
j_gene: TRBJ2-7
abundance: few